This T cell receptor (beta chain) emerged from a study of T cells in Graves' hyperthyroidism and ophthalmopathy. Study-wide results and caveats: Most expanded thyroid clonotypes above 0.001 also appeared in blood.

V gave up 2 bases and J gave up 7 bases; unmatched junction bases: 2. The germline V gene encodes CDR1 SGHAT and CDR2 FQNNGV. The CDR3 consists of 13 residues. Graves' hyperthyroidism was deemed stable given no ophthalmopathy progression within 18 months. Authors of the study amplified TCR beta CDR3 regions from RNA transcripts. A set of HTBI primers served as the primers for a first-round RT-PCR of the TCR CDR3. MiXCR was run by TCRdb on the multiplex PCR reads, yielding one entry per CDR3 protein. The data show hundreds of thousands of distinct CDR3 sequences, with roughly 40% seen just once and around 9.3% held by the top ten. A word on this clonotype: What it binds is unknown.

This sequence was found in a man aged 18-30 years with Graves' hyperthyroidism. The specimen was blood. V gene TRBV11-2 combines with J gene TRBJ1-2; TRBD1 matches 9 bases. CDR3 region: CASSLWDRVGYTF. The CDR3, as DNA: TGTGCCAGCAGCTTATGGGACAGGGTTGGCTACACCTTC.